Presented here are 15 T cell receptor beta chains from one specimen sequenced in a study of blood T cells in healthy people across ages. The authors ran a second PCR of 7 to 11 cycles using a sample-barcoded 5' primer and a J-beta primer mix. TCRdb fed the 5' RACE reads into MiXCR, producing one record per CDR3 protein. In the table there are some 690,000 distinct CDR3 sequences, approximately 22% of which are singletons. Sequencing was performed on blood. All receptors come from a man in his 70s in good health.

This chain uses TRBV29-1 with TRBJ2-3, with TRBD1 matching over 7 bases. This CDR3 comprises 14 residues. Trimming took 3 bases from V and 2 from J; bases not matched to a gene: 5. From germline, CDR1 is SQVTM and CDR2 ANQGSEA. CDR3 nucleotides: TGCAGCGTTGACGCCGGGACAGTCACAGATACGCAGTATTTT. Translation: CSVDAGTVTDTQYF.

This clonotype came up a few times. The chain combines TRBV7-8 with TRBJ2-2; 15 positions match TRBD2. Germline CDR1 reads SGHVS; CDR2 reads FQNEAQ. The CDR3 has 17 amino acids. Germline trimming cut 5 bases from V and 4 bases from J; bases unmatched to any gene: 5. CDR3 DNA: TGTGCCAGCAGCAGGGGACTAGCGGGGGGCGGCACCGGGGAGCTGTTTTTT. This sequence encodes CASSRGLAGGGTGELFF.

This rearrangement joins TRBV9 to TRBJ2-3; D perhaps matches TRBD1 (5 bases). Per the germline V gene, CDR1 is SGDLS and CDR2 is YYNGEE. The CDR3 is made up of 15 amino acids. V lost 6 bases and J 2 bases, leaving 16 bases between the germline ends. This chain's CDR3 is CASTGDDGHTDTQYF. CDR3 bases: TGTGCCAGCACCGGAGATGACGGACACACAGATACGCAGTATTTT. The full variable domain, completed using reference TRBV9 and TRBJ2-3, is DSGVTQTPKHLITATGQRVTLRCSPRSGDLSVYWYQQSLDQGLQFLIQYYNGEERAKGNILERFSAQQFPDLHSELNLSSLELGDSALYFCASTGDDGHTDTQYFGPGTRLTVL.

This clonotype appeared a single time. The rearrangement links TRBV6-2 or TRBV6-3 to TRBJ1-1, with 8 bases matching TRBD1. Germline CDR1 MNHEY, CDR2 SVGEGT. Germline trimming cut 6 bases from V and 3 bases from J; bases unmatched to any gene: 6. This CDR3 comprises 14 residues. The CDR3 bases are TGTGCCAGCAGGGCAGGGGGCGGGCACACTGAAGCTTTCTTT. It yields the protein CASRAGGGHTEAFF.

The gene calls are TRBV20-1 and TRBJ1-5; D uncertain. Trimming stripped 0 bases from V and 0 bases from J, with 6 bases between. CDR1 and CDR2 from the germline V gene are DFQATT and SNEGSKA (reference sequence). This CDR3 is built from 14 residues. In DNA, the CDR3 is TGCAGTGCTAGAGATTGGGCTAGCAATCAGCCCCAGCATTTT. Translated: CSARDWASNQPQHF.

This clonotype was found a few times. The rearrangement uses TRBV7-9 and TRBJ2-3; 8 bases fit TRBD1. The CDR3 totals 15 residues. CDR1 and CDR2 from the germline V gene are SEHNR and FQNEAQ (reference sequence). V dropped 6 bases and J dropped 2; count of bases not matched to a gene: 7. The CDR3 sequence: CASSEDRANTDTQYF. The CDR3 coding sequence is TGTGCCAGCAGTGAGGACAGGGCCAACACAGATACGCAGTATTTT. Combining the CDR3 with reference TRBV7-9 and TRBJ2-3 gives the whole variable domain DTGVSQNPRHKITKRGQNVTFRCDPISEHNRLYWYRQTLGQGPEFLTYFQNEAQLEKSRLLSDRFSAERPKGSFSTLEIQRTEQGDSAMYLCASSEDRANTDTQYFGPGTRLTVL.

The rearrangement uses TRBV6-5 and TRBJ2-2, with 7 bases matching TRBD2. The CDR3 loop spans 16 amino acids. The V gene end was trimmed by 0 bases and the J gene end by 7 bases; junction bases not matched to a gene: 8. Germline-derived CDR1 and CDR2 are MNHEY and SVGAGI. CDR3 sequence reads: CASSYSLGTKGGELFF. The CDR3, as DNA: TGTGCCAGCAGTTACTCACTCGGGACTAAAGGCGGGGAGCTGTTTTTT.

This clonotype showed up many times. V gene TRBV13 combines with J gene TRBJ2-1; D is possibly TRBD1 (5 bases). The CDR3 loop spans 18 amino acids. Deletions cut 3 bases from V and 8 bases from J, with 26 bases between. Germline values: CDR1 PRHDT, CDR2 FYEKMQ (reference sequence). CDR3 loop: CASSFTPHRTKGIDEQFF. The CDR3 region has the DNA TGTGCCAGCAGCTTCACCCCCCACCGGACAAAGGGGATCGATGAGCAGTTCTTC.

This sequence joins TRBV12-3 or TRBV12-4 and TRBJ2-1; D uncertain. V lost 3 bases to trimming and J lost 6 bases, with 18 bases between them. The CDR3 totals 16 residues. The DNA of the CDR3 is TGTGCCAGCAGTTTTGGCAGGACCACGGTTTTCAATGAGCAGTTCTTC. It yields the protein CASSFGRTTVFNEQFF.

The chain uses TRBV20-1 and TRBJ1-1; no clear D. The CDR3 runs to 11 residues. V lost 4 bases and J 4 bases, leaving 7 bases between the germline ends. The germline V gene encodes CDR1 DFQATT and CDR2 SNEGSKA (reference sequence). The CDR3 nucleotides read TGCAGTGCTATGGTGACCACTGAAGCTTTCTTT. It encodes CSAMVTTEAFF.

This clonotype has more than one count but fewer than ten. This chain joins TRBV30 and TRBJ2-2; no definite D call. CDR1 and CDR2 (germline): GTSNPN, SVGIG (reference sequence). Trimming shortened V by 2 bases and J by 6 bases, and 10 bases separated the two germline ends. CDR3 length equals 13 residues. CDR3 DNA: TGTGCCTGGAGTCCGTCCTCGTCCGGGGAGCTGTTTTTT. The encoded protein is CAWSPSSSGELFF.

The sample holds a few counts of this clonotype. This chain joins TRBV20-1 and TRBJ2-1; 8 bases match TRBD2. The germline gives CDR1 DFQATT, CDR2 SNEGSKA (reference sequence). The CDR3 consists of 16 residues. After removal of 0 bases from V and 3 bases from J, the junction contained 7 bases not matched to a gene. The CDR3: CSARDPTGGSYNEQFF. CDR3 DNA: TGCAGTGCTAGAGATCCAACGGGGGGGAGCTACAATGAGCAGTTCTTC.

The genes are TRBV7-2 and TRBJ2-4; TRBD2 matches at 8 bases. V was clipped by 7 bases and J by 14 bases; unmatched bases: 13. There are 13 residues in the CDR3. Germline V gives CDR1 SGHTA, CDR2 FQGNSA. This CDR3 is CASTKAGEDSKYF. The CDR3, as DNA: TGTGCCAGCACTAAAGCGGGGGAGGATTCCAAGTACTTC. The full variable domain, rest sourced from reference TRBV7-2 and TRBJ2-4, is GAGVSQSPSNKVTEKGKDVELRCDPISGHTALYWYRQSLGQGLEFLIYFQGNSAPDKSGLPSDRFSAERTGGSVSTLTIQRTQQEDSAVYLCASTKAGEDSKYFGAGTRLSVL.

The chain uses TRBV18 and TRBJ1-1, with D possibly matching TRBD1 (5 bases). Trimming left V 2 bases short and J 4 bases short, with 8 bases between. This CDR3 comprises 13 residues. CDR1 and CDR2 (germline): KGHSH, LQKENI. The CDR3 region is CASSPWGGTEAFF. CDR3 sequence (DNA): TGTGCCAGCTCACCATGGGGGGGCACTGAAGCTTTCTTT.

This clonotype has just one count. The chain carries TRBV4-1 and TRBJ1-1, with D maybe TRBD1 (5 bases). The germline V and J ends were trimmed by 4 bases and 0 bases, with 12 bases remaining between them. Germline values: CDR1 MGHRA, CDR2 YSYEKL. The CDR3 consists of 15 residues. The CDR3 nucleotides read TGCGCCAGCAGCCCCGGGGGAAAACTGAACACTGAAGCTTTCTTT. It is translated as CASSPGGKLNTEAFF.